The clone carrying this TCR beta chain appeared many times. The sample comes from a study of early T cells in non-severe SARS-CoV-2 infection. This CDR3 comprises 14 residues. The V gene's germline CDR1 is MNHEY and CDR2 SVGEGT. The V gene lost 8 bases and the J gene lost 0 bases, with 14 bases spanning the gap. TCRdb reanalysed the 5' RACE reads using MiXCR and keeps one entry per CDR3 protein. The sample gives roughly 99,000 distinct CDR3 sequences, 10% to 15% of which show up once; 3.5% to 5% is in the top ten. The V and J genes are TRBV6-2 or TRBV6-3 and TRBJ2-7, with D possibly matching TRBD1 (6 bases). This TCR came from an adult who was a healthcare worker with PCR-confirmed SARS-CoV-2 infection or an uninfected control (not recorded which). The sequencing used whole blood, collected at baseline. The DNA for the CDR3 is TGTGCCAGCGGCGACAGGTTCCCCTCCTACGAGCAGTACTTC. This sequence encodes CASGDRFPSYEQYF.